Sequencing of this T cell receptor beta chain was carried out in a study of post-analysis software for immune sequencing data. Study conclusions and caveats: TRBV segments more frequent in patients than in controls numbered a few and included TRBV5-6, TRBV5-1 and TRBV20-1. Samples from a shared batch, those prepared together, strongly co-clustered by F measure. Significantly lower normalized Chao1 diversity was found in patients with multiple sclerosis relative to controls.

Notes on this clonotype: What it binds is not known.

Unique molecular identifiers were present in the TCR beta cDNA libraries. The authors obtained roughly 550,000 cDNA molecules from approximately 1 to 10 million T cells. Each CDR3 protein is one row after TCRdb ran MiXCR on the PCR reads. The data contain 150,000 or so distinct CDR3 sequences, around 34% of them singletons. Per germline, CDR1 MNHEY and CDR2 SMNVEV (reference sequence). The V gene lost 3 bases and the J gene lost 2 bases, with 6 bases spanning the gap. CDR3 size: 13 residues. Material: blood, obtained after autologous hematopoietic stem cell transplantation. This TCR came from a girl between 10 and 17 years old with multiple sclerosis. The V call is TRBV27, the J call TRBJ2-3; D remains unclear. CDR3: CASSFAVTDTQYF. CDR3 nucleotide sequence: TGTGCCAGCAGTTTTGCGGTCACAGATACGCAGTATTTT.